This paragraph covers one TCR beta chain sequence. Its antigen is not known. This specimen comes from a study of graft-versus-host responses after intestinal transplantation. Turning to the study itself: Recipients had multivisceral, liver-intestinal, or isolated intestinal transplants. Uniformly, recipients were administered anti-thymocyte globulin induction with subsequent tacrolimus and steroids for approximately three years.

Study-wide results and limits: With peak circulating GvH clone levels came an association with early post-transplant HvG declines. GvH clones occurred in recipient marrow; some first appeared in ileum or blood.

Clones were sequenced by immunoSEQ multiplex PCR, and TCRdb holds only the in-frame ones, with some missing. The sample yields 98,000 or so clones, about 82% seen once. Germline V gene lookup returns CDR1 MNHEY and CDR2 SVGAGI. V was pared by 4 bases and J by 5 bases, with 5 bases of the junction left unmatched. This CDR3 contains 14 residues. The receptor was isolated from a human patient who received an intestinal transplant, so some T cells may come from the graft donor. The gene calls are TRBV6-5 and TRBJ2-7; 10 positions agree with TRBD2. Sequenced here: PBMCs, sampled 255 days after intestinal transplant. The chain's CDR3 is CASSSSGGAHEQYF. The DNA for the CDR3 is TGTGCCAGCAGTTCGAGCGGGGGGGCCCACGAGCAGTACTTC.